One sample yielded the 8 T cell receptor beta chains listed below, sequenced in a study of blood T cell repertoires in COVID-19. Clones were read by immunoSEQ multiplex PCR, and TCRdb kept only the in-frame ones, dropping some. Of tens of thousands of clones listed, about 83% are singletons. The sequenced sample was peripheral blood. The receptors originated from a human donor with active COVID-19. The donor label of this sample is uncertain.

The chain couples TRBV15 to TRBJ2-1; TRBD2 agrees at 12 bases. Germline loops: CDR1 LNHNV, CDR2 YYDKDF (reference sequence). The CDR3 runs 15 residues. The V and J ends lost 0 bases and 10 bases, in that order; junction bases with no gene match: 4. CDR3 coding DNA: TGTGCCACCAGCAGAGATCTAGCGGGAGGGAGCGAGCAGTTCTTC. Translation gives CATSRDLAGGSEQFF.

The rearrangement joins TRBV6-5 to TRBJ2-7; 10 bases are a match to TRBD2. The V segment lost 6 bases and the J segment 4 bases; nucleotides outside the gene matches: 9. The CDR3 sequence is 15 residues long. Germline CDR1 and CDR2: MNHEY and SVGAGI. The CDR3 DNA reads TGTGCCAGCAGCCGCCCTAGCGGGGGTCTTTACGAGCAGTACTTC. Its translation is CASSRPSGGLYEQYF.

The chain links TRBV25-1 to TRBJ2-3; 10 bases align to TRBD2. The CDR3 consists of 16 residues. After removal of 4 bases from V and 2 bases from J, the junction contained 6 bases not matched to a gene. The germline gives CDR1 MGHDK, CDR2 SYGVNS. The CDR3 reads CASSGLSGGTTDTQYF. CDR3 DNA sequence: TGTGCCAGCAGTGGGCTTAGCGGGGGGACCACAGATACGCAGTATTTT.

This clone was seen more than once but under ten times. The V and J genes are TRBV9 and TRBJ2-5, with TRBD2 matching over 8 bases. Germline lookup yields CDR1 SGDLS and CDR2 YYNGEE. The length of the CDR3 is 14 residues. The ends lost 3 bases at V and 2 bases at J; junction bases unmatched: 3. The CDR3 sequence is CASSASGGQETQYF. CDR3 in DNA: TGTGCCAGCAGCGCCTCGGGGGGGCAAGAGACCCAGTACTTC.

The chain combines TRBV6-5 with TRBJ2-5; the match to TRBD1 covers 8 bases. Trimming removed 5 bases from V and 6 bases from J; junction bases left unmatched: 11. Per the germline V gene, CDR1 is MNHEY and CDR2 is SVGAGI. This CDR3 spans 15 amino acids. In nucleotides, the CDR3 is TGTGCCAGCAGTCGGACAGGGCACGATACTCAGACCCAGTACTTC. Translated: CASSRTGHDTQTQYF.

Comment on this clone: The sample has other DNA sequences that encode this CDR3 too. The genes are TRBV3-1 (or the pseudogene TRBV3-2) and TRBJ1-6; D uncertain. The germline CDR1 and CDR2 sequences are LGHDT and YNNKEL (reference sequence). Trimming cost V 0 bases and J 7 bases, with 4 bases left between them. This CDR3 is built from 13 residues. CDR3 protein: CASSQEQNSPLHF. In DNA form, the CDR3 reads TGTGCCAGCAGCCAAGAGCAGAATTCACCCCTCCACTTT.

V is TRBV30 and J is TRBJ2-2; D might be TRBD2 (6 bases). V was pared by 5 bases and J by 6 bases, with 10 bases between. The CDR3 consists of 12 residues. Germline values: CDR1 GTSNPN, CDR2 SVGIG (reference sequence). The CDR3 loop is CAWGWGAGELFF. CDR3 nucleotides: TGTGCCTGGGGTTGGGGGGCCGGGGAGCTGTTTTTT.

About this clone itself: A read error is likely, as this CDR3 ends without the conserved phenylalanine or tryptophan. The limits of the CDR3 on the DNA are not certain, so only TCRdb's listed CDR3 is given. This rearrangement joins TRBV5-1 to TRBJ1-2. From its first to its last residue, the CDR3 has 10 amino acids. Germline assignment: CDR1 SGHRS and CDR2 YFSETQ. The CDR3 loop reads CASSSQHEPL.